Each of the 12 T cell receptor beta chains below was sequenced from the same sample in a study of cytomegalovirus exposure and HLA in healthy donors. Amplification used 60 Vbeta primers and 13 Jbeta primers. Only in-frame clones appear in the TCRdb table, and some are missing; sequencing was by immunoSEQ multiplex PCR. The table records about 150,000 clones, around 74% of them present only once. Sequencing input: PBMCs. Receptor source: a man younger than 30 in good health and CMV-seronegative.

V and J are TRBV19 and TRBJ1-5; D is perhaps TRBD1 (5 bases). The V gene's germline CDR1 is LNHDA and CDR2 SQIVND (reference sequence). The V end lost 5 bases, the J end lost 10 bases, and 12 bases lay between the germline ends. The CDR3 length is 12 residues. The CDR3 sequence is CASSPVTGPQHF. The CDR3 nucleotides are TGTGCCAGTAGTCCGGTAACAGGTCCCCAGCATTTT.

The chain is built from TRBV28 and TRBJ2-3; TRBD2 matches 14 bases. V was clipped by 5 bases and J by 1 base; unmatched bases: 8. This CDR3 region has 18 residues. The germline CDR1 and CDR2 sequences are MDHEN and SYDVKM. In DNA, the CDR3 is TGTGCCAGCAGTCCCGCGGGACTAGCGGGGGAAGGCACAGATACGCAGTATTTT. Protein sequence: CASSPAGLAGEGTDTQYF. Based on the CDR3 plus reference TRBV28 and TRBJ2-3, the full variable domain is DVKVTQSSRYLVKRTGEKVFLECVQDMDHENMFWYRQDPGLGLRLIYFSYDVKMKEKGDIPEGYSVSREKKERFSLILESASTNQTSMYLCASSPAGLAGEGTDTQYFGPGTRLTVL.

The chain couples TRBV2 to TRBJ2-5, with TRBD2 identical over 9 bases. This CDR3 has 14 residues. Germline CDR1 reads SNHLY; CDR2 reads FYNNEI. J was trimmed by 3 bases and V by 8 bases; bases with no gene match: 7. CDR3 in DNA: TGTGCCAGCGTGATGACTAGCGGCAAAGAGACCCAGTACTTC. The encoded protein is CASVMTSGKETQYF.

The chain uses TRBV19 and TRBJ1-6; the D gene is possibly TRBD1 (5 bases). V was trimmed by 11 bases and J by 8 bases, leaving 16 bases between them. CDR1 LNHDA and CDR2 SQIVND come from the germline V gene (reference sequence). This CDR3 contains 13 residues. As DNA, the CDR3 is TGTGCCGGGGGAGGGACGGGAGATTCACCCCTCCACTTT. Its translation is CAGGGTGDSPLHF.

V and J are TRBV4-2 and TRBJ2-2, with 7 bases lining up with TRBD2. The junction had 2 bases not matched to a gene; V was cut back by 1 base and J by 3 bases. Per the germline V gene, CDR1 is LGHNA and CDR2 is YNFKEQ. This CDR3 is 15 amino acids long. The CDR3 region has the DNA TGTGCCAGCAGCCAAGGCGGGGGTTACACCGGGGAGCTGTTTTTT. It is translated as CASSQGGGYTGELFF.

The chain recombines TRBV28 with TRBJ2-7; D is perhaps TRBD2 (6 bases). The CDR3 is 13 residues long. Germline V lookup: CDR1 MDHEN, CDR2 SYDVKM. Trimming cost V 7 bases and J 2 bases, with 12 bases left between them. The CDR3: CASTSGGAYEQYV. CDR3 DNA sequence: TGTGCCAGCACAAGTGGAGGGGCCTACGAGCAGTACGTC.

The chain employs TRBV9 and TRBJ2-2; 7 bases are a match to TRBD1. The CDR3 contains 15 residues. Germline V gives CDR1 SGDLS, CDR2 YYNGEE. V lost 4 bases, J lost 4 bases, and 7 bases stayed unmatched. The CDR3 sequence: CASSPRQGVTGELFF. Here the CDR3 DNA reads TGTGCCAGCAGCCCCCGACAGGGAGTCACCGGGGAGCTGTTTTTT.

This clone has a single count. The rearrangement uses TRBV5-1 and TRBJ2-3, with TRBD2 matching 16 bases. Germline lookup yields CDR1 SGHRS and CDR2 YFSETQ. The CDR3 loop spans 19 amino acids. V dropped 4 bases and J dropped 3; count of bases not matched to a gene: 11. In nucleotides, the CDR3 is TGCGCCAGCAGCCGGGGGACTAGCGGGGGGGCGGTCCGTACAGATACGCAGTATTTT. This translates into CASSRGTSGGAVRTDTQYF.

This chain connects TRBV5-1 to TRBJ1-1; 9 nucleotides match TRBD1. With 5 bases clipped from V and 5 bases from J, the junction kept 10 bases outside the gene matches. Germline-derived CDR1 and CDR2 are SGHRS and YFSETQ. The CDR3 has 15 amino acids. The CDR3 DNA sequence: TGCGCCAGCAGAGCTACCGGGACAGGGTTAACTGAAGCTTTCTTT. It encodes CASRATGTGLTEAFF.

The chain links TRBV19 to TRBJ1-2; tentative D call: TRBD1 (5 bases). This CDR3 spans 15 amino acids. The V gene lost 3 bases and the J gene lost 2 bases, with 13 bases spanning the gap. Germline V lookup: CDR1 LNHDA, CDR2 SQIVND (reference sequence). CDR3 coding DNA: TGTGCCAGTAGTATGATTTGGGCAGGGAACTATGGCTACACCTTC. Translated, it gives CASSMIWAGNYGYTF.

In this sample, this clone turned up a few times. The V call is TRBV28, the J call TRBJ2-7; 10 bases match TRBD1. Germline assignment: CDR1 MDHEN and CDR2 SYDVKM. The length of the CDR3 is 16 residues. V lost 6 bases to trimming and J lost 7 bases; unmatched junction nucleotides: 15. CDR3 coding DNA: TGTGCCAGCAGCCTCCCCCCGGGACAGGGGAACCGGGAGCAGTACGTC. This encodes CASSLPPGQGNREQYV.

The gene calls are TRBV12-5 and TRBJ1-1, with 7 bases lining up with TRBD1. The germline gives CDR1 LGHNT, CDR2 FRNRAP. Losses at the gene ends were 5 bases for V and 6 bases for J; bases not matched to a gene: 9. The CDR3 totals 14 residues. Written as DNA, the CDR3 is TGTGCTAGTGGTAAGGGGTCCCAGGGGGCTGAAGCTTTCTTT. Amino acids: CASGKGSQGAEAFF.